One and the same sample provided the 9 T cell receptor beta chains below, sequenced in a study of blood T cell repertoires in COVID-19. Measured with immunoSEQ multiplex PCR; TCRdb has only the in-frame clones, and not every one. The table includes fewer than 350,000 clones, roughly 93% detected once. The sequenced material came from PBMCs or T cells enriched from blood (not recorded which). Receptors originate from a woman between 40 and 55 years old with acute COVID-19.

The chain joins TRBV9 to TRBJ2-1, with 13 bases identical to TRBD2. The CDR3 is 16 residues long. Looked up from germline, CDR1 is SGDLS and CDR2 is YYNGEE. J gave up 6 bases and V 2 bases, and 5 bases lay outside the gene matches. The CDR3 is CASSVAGLAGVNEQFF. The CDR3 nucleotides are TGTGCCAGCAGCGTGGCCGGACTAGCGGGAGTCAATGAGCAGTTCTTC.

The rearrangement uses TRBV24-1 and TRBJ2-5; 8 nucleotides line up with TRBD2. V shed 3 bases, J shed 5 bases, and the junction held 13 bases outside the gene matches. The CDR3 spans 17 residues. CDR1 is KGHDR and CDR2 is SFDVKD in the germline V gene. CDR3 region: CATSDPRGGRLGETQYF. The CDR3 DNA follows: TGTGCCACCAGTGATCCCCGCGGGGGGCGTTTAGGGGAGACCCAGTACTTC.

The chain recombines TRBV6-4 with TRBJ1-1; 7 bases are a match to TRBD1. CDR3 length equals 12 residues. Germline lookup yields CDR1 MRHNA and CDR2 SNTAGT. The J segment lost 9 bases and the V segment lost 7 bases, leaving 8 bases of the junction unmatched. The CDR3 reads CASTDGRGKAFF. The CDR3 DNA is TGTGCCAGCACCGACGGCAGGGGGAAAGCTTTCTTT.

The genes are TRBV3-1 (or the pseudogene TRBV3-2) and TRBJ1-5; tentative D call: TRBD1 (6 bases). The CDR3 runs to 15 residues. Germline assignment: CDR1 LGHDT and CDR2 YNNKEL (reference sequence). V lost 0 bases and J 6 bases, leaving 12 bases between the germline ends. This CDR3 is CASSQDKGTLQPQHF. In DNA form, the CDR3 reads TGTGCCAGCAGCCAAGATAAAGGGACACTTCAGCCCCAGCATTTT.

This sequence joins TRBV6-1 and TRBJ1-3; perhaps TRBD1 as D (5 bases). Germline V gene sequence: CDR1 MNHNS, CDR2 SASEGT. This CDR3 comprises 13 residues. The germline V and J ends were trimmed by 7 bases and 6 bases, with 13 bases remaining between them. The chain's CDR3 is CASTLSRENTIYF. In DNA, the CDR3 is TGTGCCAGCACCCTCAGCAGGGAAAACACCATATATTTT.

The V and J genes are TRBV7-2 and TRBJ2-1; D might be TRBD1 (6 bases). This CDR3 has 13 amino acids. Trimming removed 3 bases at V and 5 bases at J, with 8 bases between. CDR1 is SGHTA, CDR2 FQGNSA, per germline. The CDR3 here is CASSFTGNNEQFF. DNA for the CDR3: TGTGCCAGCAGCTTTACAGGGAACAATGAGCAGTTCTTC.

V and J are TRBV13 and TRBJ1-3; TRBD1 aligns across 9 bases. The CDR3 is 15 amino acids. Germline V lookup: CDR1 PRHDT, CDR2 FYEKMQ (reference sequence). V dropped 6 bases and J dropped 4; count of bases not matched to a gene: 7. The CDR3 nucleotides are TGTGCCAGCAGGCATCACAGGGGGCCGGGAAACACCATATATTTT. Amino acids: CASRHHRGPGNTIYF.

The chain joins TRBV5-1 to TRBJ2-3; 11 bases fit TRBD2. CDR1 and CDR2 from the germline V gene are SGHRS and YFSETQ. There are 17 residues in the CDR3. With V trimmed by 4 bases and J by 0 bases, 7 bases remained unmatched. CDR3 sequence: CASSTGLAGSSTDTQYF. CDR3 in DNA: TGCGCCAGCAGCACCGGACTAGCGGGCTCTAGCACAGATACGCAGTATTTT.

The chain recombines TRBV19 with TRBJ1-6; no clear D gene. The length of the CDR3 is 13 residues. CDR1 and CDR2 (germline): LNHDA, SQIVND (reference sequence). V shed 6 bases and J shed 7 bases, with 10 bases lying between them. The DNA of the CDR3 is TGTGCCAGTAGCCACAGAGACAATTCACCCCTCCACTTT. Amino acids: CASSHRDNSPLHF.